Listed below are T cell receptor beta chains from one sample, sequenced in a study of T cell changes during pregnancy in multiple sclerosis. Assay: immunoSEQ multiplex PCR; the TCRdb copy retains only in-frame clones and omits some. The table has about 36,000 clones, roughly 94% seen once. Sequenced material: CD4+ T cells from peripheral blood mononuclear cells, taken after pregnancy. These receptors originate from a female donor with multiple sclerosis, enrolled in a pregnancy study. The CDR3 runs from the conserved cysteine through the conserved F or W. The D gene is left open where the match is weak. Some rows mark clone size as missing; the rest say once, few, many or name a class of expanded clone.

TGTGCCAGCACCCAGGGGACAGGGAATGAAAAACTGTTTTTT CASTQGTGNEKLFF TRBD1 TRBJ1-4 TRBV9 .
TGTGCCAGCAGCCCTGACAGTAGCACAGATACGCAGTATTTT CASSPDSSTDTQYF . TRBJ2-3 TRBV4-2 .
TGTGCCAGCAGGTCTTACGGGGCTGAAGCTTTCTTT CASRSYGAEAFF . TRBJ1-1 TRBV2 .
TGCGCCAGCAGCCCGACAGGGGGCAGACAGCCCCAGCATTTT CASSPTGGRQPQHF TRBD1 TRBJ1-5 TRBV5-1 .
TGTGCCAGCAGGGAAATGGACAGGATTTTCTACGAGCAGTACTTC CASREMDRIFYEQYF TRBD1 TRBJ2-7 TRBV2 few
TGTGCCAGCAGCCCACAGGGGAGAGATACTAACTATGGCTACACCTTC CASSPQGRDTNYGYTF TRBD1 TRBJ1-2 TRBV7-6 .
TGCGCCAGCAGCCCAGGGTCCTTCGACACTGAAGCTTTCTTT CASSPGSFDTEAFF . TRBJ1-1 TRBV5-1 .
TGTGCCAGCAGCGCCAAACGCGGGCCCCTCGTGAACACCGGGGAGCTGTTTTTT CASSAKRGPLVNTGELFF . TRBJ2-2 TRBV9 once
TGTGCCAGCTCTGTCGGGGTGGGACTAGGTTCAGCCTACGAGCAGTACTTC CASSVGVGLGSAYEQYF TRBD2 TRBJ2-7 TRBV18 .
TGTGCCAGTAGCGATATTACCGGGACAGGGTCCAATCAGCCCCAGCATTTT CASSDITGTGSNQPQHF TRBD1 TRBJ1-5 TRBV19 .
TGTGCCAGCAGCTCCGGGACTTTGCCTTACGAGCAGTACTTC CASSSGTLPYEQYF . TRBJ2-7 TRBV11-2 .
TGTGCCATCAGTGGTAAACAGGAGAAAAGACCGGATACGCAGTATTTT CAISGKQEKRPDTQYF . TRBJ2-3 TRBV10-3 .
TGCGCCAGCAGCCACGACAGGGGGCAGGGGCAGTTCTTC CASSHDRGQGQFF TRBD1 TRBJ2-1 TRBV4-3 .
TGTGCCAGCGGGGGGGGCCATAGCACAGATACGCAGTATTTT CASGGGHSTDTQYF . TRBJ2-3 TRBV6-1 .
TGTGCCAGTAGTTCTGGGACTCGGAGCAATCAGCCCCAGCATTTT CASSSGTRSNQPQHF . TRBJ1-5 TRBV19 .
TGTGCCAGCAGCACAGGGTTCACCGGGGAGCTGTTTTTT CASSTGFTGELFF . TRBJ2-2 TRBV6-6 once
TGTGCCAGCAGTGCGGGGACAGCCGGATTCTTTCCCTACGAGCAGTACTTC CASSAGTAGFFPYEQYF TRBD1 TRBJ2-7 TRBV2 .
TGCAGCGCCGGGGGGGGCTATGGCTACACCTTC CSAGGGYGYTF . TRBJ1-2 TRBV29-1 .
TGTGCCAGCAGCCGGCCGGGTTACGAGCAGTACTTC CASSRPGYEQYF . TRBJ2-7 TRBV5-4 .
TGCGCCAGCAGCCAGGTGGACAGGGAGGTCACTGAAGCTTTCTTT CASSQVDREVTEAFF TRBD1 TRBJ1-1 TRBV4-1 once
TGCGCCAGCAGCTTGGTTCCGGGGAGCAACACCGGGGAGCTGTTTTTT CASSLVPGSNTGELFF . TRBJ2-2 TRBV5-1 .
TGCGCCAGCAGCCCTCAGTCAGCTAGAGCGGGGGGGTACAATGAGCAGTTCTTC CASSPQSARAGGYNEQFF TRBD2 TRBJ2-1 TRBV4-1 .
TGTGCCAGCAGCGTAGGGGGACTAGCGGGAGGTTACTACAATGAGCAGTTCTTC CASSVGGLAGGYYNEQFF TRBD2 TRBJ2-1 TRBV9 .
TGCGCCAGCAGCTTGGTAGCGGGGGTAAATCAGCCCCAGCATTTT CASSLVAGVNQPQHF . TRBJ1-5 TRBV5-1 .
TGTGCCAGCAGTCCCAGGGACAGACATGGCTACACCTTC CASSPRDRHGYTF TRBD1 TRBJ1-2 TRBV2 .
TGTGCCAGCAGTTCCGTGGGACAGGGGGCAGGGGGCTACACCTTC CASSSVGQGAGGYTF TRBD1 TRBJ1-2 TRBV6-5 .
TGCGCCAGCAGCTTTCTAGCGGGAGTGCGTAGCACAGATACGCAGTATTTT CASSFLAGVRSTDTQYF TRBD2 TRBJ2-3 TRBV5-1 .
TGTGCCAGCAGCTCTAAAAACTCGGGACAGGGATATGGCTACACCTTC CASSSKNSGQGYGYTF TRBD1 TRBJ1-2 TRBV28 once
TGTGCCAGCAGTGAGAGGGTGGGCAACTATGGCTACACCTTC CASSERVGNYGYTF . TRBJ1-2 TRBV2 few
TGTGCCAGCAGCTTGGGGACTAGCAGCTACAATGAGCAGTTCTTC CASSLGTSSYNEQFF . TRBJ2-1 TRBV12-1 .
TGCGCCAGCAGCTTGAGGGGCACAGCTGCAGATACGCAGTATTTT CASSLRGTAADTQYF . TRBJ2-3 TRBV5-1 once
TGTGCCAGCAGTGTCGGCAGACACTCCTACGAGCAGTACTTC CASSVGRHSYEQYF . TRBJ2-7 TRBV6-1 .
TGCAGCGTTGACCAGGGGGCGAAAGTCTATGGCTACACCTTC CSVDQGAKVYGYTF TRBD1 TRBJ1-2 TRBV29-1 .
TGTGCCAGCTCTCAAATAGGACAGGGGAACTCTGGAAACACCATATATTTT CASSQIGQGNSGNTIYF TRBD1 TRBJ1-3 TRBV18 .
TGTGCCAGCAGCACTCGCTCAGGGGGTTTAGGGGAGCTGTTTTTT CASSTRSGGLGELFF TRBD1 TRBJ2-2 TRBV5-4 few
TGTGCCATCAGTCCCGGGGTAGCGGGGGGGCAACTAGCCAAAAACATTCAGTACTTC CAISPGVAGGQLAKNIQYF TRBD2 TRBJ2-4 TRBV10-3 .
TGTGCCAGCAGTTACCCTACAGGGTTACCGAACACTGAAGCTTTCTTT CASSYPTGLPNTEAFF . TRBJ1-1 TRBV6-6 .
TGCAGCGTTGAAGGGGTGGGGGGAGTTCGGTATGGCTACACCTTC CSVEGVGGVRYGYTF . TRBJ1-2 TRBV29-1 .
TGTGCCAGCAGCTTGGGACTAGCGTACACCGGGGAGCTGTTTTTT CASSLGLAYTGELFF TRBD2 TRBJ2-2 TRBV5-8 .
TGCAGCACACAGGGGGCTAACTATGGCTACACCTTC CSTQGANYGYTF TRBD1 TRBJ1-2 TRBV29-1 .
TGTGCCAGCAGCTTACGACAGGGGGCGGCTGAAGCTTTCTTT CASSLRQGAAEAFF TRBD1 TRBJ1-1 TRBV7-6 .
TGCGCCAGCAGCGGACAGGGGAGCACAGATACGCAGTATTTT CASSGQGSTDTQYF TRBD1 TRBJ2-3 TRBV5-1 .
TGTGCCAGCAGCCAACAATCCAGGGCCGCGAACACCGGGGAGCTGTTTTTT CASSQQSRAANTGELFF . TRBJ2-2 TRBV4-2 .
TGTGCCAGCTCACCACGAAGGGAAGGACTGGATGAGCAGTTCTTC CASSPRREGLDEQFF . TRBJ2-1 TRBV18 .
TGTGCCTGGGACCGGGAGAAAACGTTCTTC CAWDREKTFF . TRBJ2-1 TRBV30 .
TGTGCCACGGGGAGGCCAGATACGCAGTATTTT CATGRPDTQYF . TRBJ2-3 TRBV10-3 .
TGTGCCAGCAGCGATAGCGGGGGGGGGATAGAGACCCAGTACTTC CASSDSGGGIETQYF TRBD2 TRBJ2-5 TRBV7-2 .
TGTGCCAGCAGCGTAGGACTAGCGGGGGGGCCCTACGAGCAGTACTTC CASSVGLAGGPYEQYF TRBD2 TRBJ2-7 TRBV9 .
TGTGCCAGCAGTTTAAACCCCTATCCAGAAAAACTGTTTTTT CASSLNPYPEKLFF . TRBJ1-4 TRBV27 once
TGTGCCATCAGGCCAGGGGGATCCTACGAGCAGTACTTC CAIRPGGSYEQYF TRBD1 TRBJ2-7 TRBV10-3 .
TGTGCCAGCAGCCCCCACCAACAGGGATACGAGCAGTACTTC CASSPHQQGYEQYF . TRBJ2-7 TRBV7-6 .
TGCGCCAGCAGCTTGCTCGCGGGGGACCCCACCGGGGAGCTGTTTTTT CASSLLAGDPTGELFF TRBD2 TRBJ2-2 TRBV5-1 .
TGTGCCAGCAGCCAAGATCTAAGCGGGCCGGCGAACACTGAAGCTTTCTTT CASSQDLSGPANTEAFF . TRBJ1-1 TRBV4-2 .
TGCAGCGTTGAACAGGGGGGAACTGAAGCTTTCTTT CSVEQGGTEAFF TRBD1 TRBJ1-1 TRBV29-1 .
TGTGCCAGCAGCTCGACAGGGGAGAAGCCCCAGCATTTT CASSSTGEKPQHF TRBD1 TRBJ1-5 TRBV5-5 .